The rows below give T cell receptor beta chains drawn from one sample of a study of blood T cell repertoires in COVID-19. TCRdb keeps only in-frame clones here, not all; method: immunoSEQ multiplex PCR. The table lists 64,000 or so clones, around 86% of them singletons. The material sequenced was peripheral blood. These receptors all come from a human donor in a cohort sampled during active COVID-19. Both conserved end residues are part of each CDR3. A D gene is named only where the DNA matches it firmly. Clone size is shown for a subset of rows, as once, few, many or a class of expanded clone.

v_gene	d_gene	len	abundance	j_gene	CDR3aa	CDR3nt
TRBV20-1	TRBD2	16	.	TRBJ2-3	CSASGLAGASTDTQYF	TGCAGTGCCAGTGGACTAGCGGGGGCCTCCACAGATACGCAGTATTTT
TRBV2	.	14	few	TRBJ1-6	CASSKAQGNSPLHF	TGTGCCAGCAGTAAAGCACAGGGAAATTCACCCCTCCACTTT
TRBV28	TRBD2	19	.	TRBJ2-3	CASSLLVGLAGASTDTQYF	TGTGCCAGCAGTCTCCTAGTGGGACTAGCGGGGGCTAGCACAGATACGCAGTATTTT
TRBV5-6	.	18	.	TRBJ1-1	CASSLAWGRGNMNTEAFF	TGTGCCAGCAGCTTGGCCTGGGGAAGGGGGAATATGAACACTGAAGCTTTCTTT
TRBV6-5	.	15	.	TRBJ1-1	CASSRKGQGNTEAFF	TGTGCCAGCAGTCGAAAGGGGCAGGGAAACACTGAAGCTTTCTTT
TRBV30	TRBD1	16	.	TRBJ1-6	CAWGGTGRSYNSPLHF	TGTGCCTGGGGGGGGACAGGGAGGTCCTATAATTCACCCCTCCACTTT
TRBV5-8	TRBD1	15	once	TRBJ2-2	CASHRGVRVGGELFF	TGTGCCAGCCACAGGGGTGTAAGGGTCGGCGGGGAGCTGTTTTTT
TRBV9	TRBD2	15	.	TRBJ2-3	CASSVTGLPTDTQYF	TGTGCCAGCAGCGTTACGGGACTACCCACAGATACGCAGTATTTT
TRBV5-6	TRBD1	14	.	TRBJ2-5	CASSFVDRQETQYF	TGTGCCAGCAGTTTCGTGGACAGGCAAGAGACCCAGTACTTC
TRBV5-1	TRBD1	16	.	TRBJ1-4	CASSSAGDSQWEKLFF	TGCGCCAGCAGCTCCGCTGGGGACAGTCAATGGGAAAAACTGTTTTTT
TRBV19	.	14	.	TRBJ1-2	CASSAVGQNYGYTF	TGTGCCAGTAGCGCCGTGGGGCAGAACTATGGCTACACCTTC
TRBV18	.	13	.	TRBJ1-2	CASSPSGDYGYTF	TGTGCCAGCTCACCCTCTGGAGACTATGGCTACACCTTC
TRBV2	TRBD1	19	.	TRBJ2-5	CASAVPQRSPGQVVSAQYF	TGTGCCAGCGCTGTGCCGCAAAGGTCGCCGGGACAGGTTGTTTCGGCCCAGTACTTC
TRBV2	.	18	.	TRBJ1-6	CASGVLQGPRRLGSPLHF	TGTGCCAGCGGGGTTCTGCAGGGGCCCCGACGGTTGGGCTCACCCCTCCACTTT
TRBV11-3	.	14	.	TRBJ1-3	CASSAGTVGNTIYF	TGTGCCAGCAGCGCCGGTACAGTGGGAAACACCATATATTTT
TRBV11-2	TRBD1	16	.	TRBJ1-1	CASSGPGGAGNTEAFF	TGTGCCAGCAGCGGGCCAGGGGGCGCTGGGAACACTGAAGCTTTCTTT
TRBV19	.	11	.	TRBJ2-7	CASSIPRSLSF	TGTGCCAGTAGTATTCCCAGGTCTCTATCATTC
TRBV7-2	.	14	.	TRBJ1-3	CASSLMGEGNTIYF	TGTGCCAGCAGCTTAATGGGAGAAGGAAACACCATATATTTT
TRBV10-2	.	11	.	TRBJ2-5	CASSEFPGKYF	TGCGCCAGCAGTGAGTTTCCGGGGAAGTACTTC
TRBV11-3	TRBD2	15	many	TRBJ2-2	CASSLRAGGTGELFF	TGTGCCAGCAGCCTGAGGGCGGGGGGCACCGGGGAGCTGTTTTTT
TRBV3-1/TRBV3-2	TRBD2	17	.	TRBJ2-5	CASSQDGLAEGPGTQYF	TGTGCCAGCAGCCAAGATGGACTAGCGGAGGGCCCGGGGACCCAGTACTTC
TRBV7-8	TRBD2	17	.	TRBJ2-6	CASTLGRVYSGANVLTF	TGTGCCAGCACCCTCGGGAGGGTCTACTCTGGGGCCAACGTCCTGACTTTC
TRBV9	.	15	.	TRBJ2-5	CASSVVAGNQETQYF	TGTGCCAGCAGCGTAGTCGCGGGGAACCAAGAGACCCAGTACTTC
TRBV5-1	.	13	.	TRBJ2-5	CASSGLAGETQYF	TGCGCCAGCAGCGGTTTGGCGGGGGAGACCCAGTACTTC
TRBV28	TRBD1	17	few	TRBJ2-6	CASSQFWTGSGANVLTF	TGTGCCAGCAGCCAATTCTGGACAGGCTCTGGGGCCAACGTCCTGACTTTC
TRBV3-1/TRBV3-2	.	15	.	TRBJ1-3	CASSQDRVPGNTIYF	TGTGCCAGCAGCCAAGACCGGGTCCCTGGAAACACCATATATTTT
TRBV25-1	TRBD2	17	once	TRBJ2-5	CASSAGFGGPGGETQYF	TGTGCCAGCAGTGCTGGCTTCGGAGGCCCCGGGGGGGAGACCCAGTACTTC
TRBV15	.	14	.	TRBJ1-2	CATRVERGLGGYTF	TGTGCCACCAGGGTCGAAAGGGGATTGGGTGGCTACACCTTC
TRBV5-1	TRBD1	16	few	TRBJ1-6	CASSALQGGSQSPLHF	TGCGCCAGCAGCGCACTACAGGGGGGATCGCAATCACCCCTCCACTTT
TRBV19	.	16	.	TRBJ2-2	CASSRPTGMGAGELFF	TGTGCCAGTAGTAGACCGACAGGCATGGGGGCCGGGGAGCTGTTTTTT
TRBV5-1	.	15	.	TRBJ2-5	CASSLDLRTKETQYF	TGCGCCAGCAGCTTGGACTTAAGAACGAAAGAGACCCAGTACTTC
TRBV4-1	.	15	.	TRBJ1-1	CASSQDPGGRTEAFF	TGCGCCAGCAGCCAAGACCCCGGGGGGCGAACTGAAGCTTTCTTT
TRBV19	.	14	.	TRBJ2-5	CASSEGIAGSTQYF	TGTGCCAGCTCGGAGGGAATTGCAGGGTCGACCCAGTACTTC
TRBV5-1	TRBD2	16	.	TRBJ2-2	CASSLRTSGATGELFF	TGCGCCAGCAGCCTTCGGACTAGCGGGGCCACCGGGGAGCTGTTTTTT
TRBV5-8	.	14	.	TRBJ1-6	CASSLELYNSPLHF	TGTGCCAGCAGCTTGGAGCTCTATAATTCACCCCTCCACTTT
TRBV11-2	.	13	.	TRBJ1-2	CASSPQFSYGYTF	TGTGCCAGCAGCCCACAATTTTCCTATGGCTACACCTTC
TRBV12-3/TRBV12-4	.	13	.	TRBJ2-1	CASSLRSYNEQFF	TGTGCCAGCAGTTTACGTTCCTACAATGAGCAGTTCTTC
TRBV29-1	.	15	.	TRBJ1-2	CSVEDQGRENYGYTF	TGCAGCGTTGAAGATCAAGGGCGGGAAAACTATGGCTACACCTTC
TRBV2	.	14	few	TRBJ1-2	CASSPGAGAYGYTF	TGTGCCAGCAGTCCCGGTGCAGGCGCCTATGGCTACACCTTC
TRBV6-2/TRBV6-3	.	14	.	TRBJ2-7	CASNPPGGHYEQYF	TGTGCCAGCAACCCCCCGGGGGGCCATTACGAGCAGTACTTC
TRBV4-1	.	15	.	TRBJ1-6	CASSQEPLRLSPLHF	TGCGCCAGCAGCCAAGAGCCCCTACGACTTTCACCCCTCCACTTT
TRBV7-5	.	17	.	TRBJ1-1	CVRSLTREGGDTTEAFF	TGTGTCAGAAGCTTAACCAGGGAAGGAGGGGATACCACTGAAGCTTTCTTT
TRBV5-1	.	17	few	TRBJ1-1	CASSLTTARGRYTEAFF	TGCGCCAGCAGCTTGACAACCGCCAGAGGGCGATACACTGAAGCTTTCTTT
TRBV25-1	.	17	.	TRBJ1-1	CASSEYLPGRMNTEAFF	TGTGCCAGCAGTGAATATTTACCAGGGAGGATGAACACTGAAGCTTTCTTT
TRBV12-3/TRBV12-4	TRBD1	13	.	TRBJ2-7	CASNRQGTSEQYF	TGTGCCAGCAATAGACAGGGTACGAGCGAGCAGTACTTC
TRBV7-8	.	16	.	TRBJ2-7	CASSLEAGAGSYEQYF	TGTGCCAGCAGCTTAGAAGCAGGGGCGGGCTCCTACGAGCAGTACTTC
TRBV28	.	11	.	TRBJ2-5	CASSTRETQYF	TGTGCCAGCTCGACAAGGGAGACCCAGTACTTC
TRBV19	TRBD1	15	.	TRBJ2-1	CASSIVRQGLHEQFF	TGTGCCAGTAGTATAGTGCGACAGGGGTTACATGAGCAGTTCTTC
TRBV5-1	TRBD1	14	.	TRBJ1-3	CASTTGGGGNTIYF	TGCGCCAGCACCACAGGGGGCGGTGGAAACACCATATATTTT
TRBV7-2	TRBD1	17	.	TRBJ1-6	CASSLGPLGQYNSPLHF	TGTGCCAGCAGCTTAGGGCCACTGGGACAGTATAATTCACCCCTCCACTTT
TRBV5-1	.	13	.	TRBJ2-1	CASSPDRLDEQFF	TGCGCCAGCAGCCCAGACAGGTTGGATGAGCAGTTCTTC
TRBV4-1	.	16	.	TRBJ1-2	CASSHQDWEGVHGYTF	TGCGCCAGCAGCCACCAGGACTGGGAAGGCGTGCATGGCTACACCTTC